This TCR beta chain is drawn from a study of cytomegalovirus exposure and HLA in healthy donors. Primers: 60 Vbeta forward and 13 Jbeta reverse. Clones were read by immunoSEQ multiplex PCR, and TCRdb kept only the in-frame ones, dropping some. The repertoire has 60,000 to 70,000 clones, less than 75% of them found once; the top ten carry 9.5% to 13%. CDR3 length: 14 amino acids. V trimming: 5 bases; J trimming: 6 bases; junction bases outside the gene matches: 6. CDR1 is MNHEY and CDR2 is SMNVEV in the germline V gene (reference sequence). The V call is TRBV27, the J call TRBJ2-7; 11 bases align to TRBD1. Sequenced: PBMCs. The TCR sequence derives from a young woman in good health and CMV-seronegative. This CDR3 is CASSGAGTGGEQYF. Written as DNA, the CDR3 is TGTGCCAGCAGTGGGGCCGGGACAGGGGGCGAGCAGTACTTC.